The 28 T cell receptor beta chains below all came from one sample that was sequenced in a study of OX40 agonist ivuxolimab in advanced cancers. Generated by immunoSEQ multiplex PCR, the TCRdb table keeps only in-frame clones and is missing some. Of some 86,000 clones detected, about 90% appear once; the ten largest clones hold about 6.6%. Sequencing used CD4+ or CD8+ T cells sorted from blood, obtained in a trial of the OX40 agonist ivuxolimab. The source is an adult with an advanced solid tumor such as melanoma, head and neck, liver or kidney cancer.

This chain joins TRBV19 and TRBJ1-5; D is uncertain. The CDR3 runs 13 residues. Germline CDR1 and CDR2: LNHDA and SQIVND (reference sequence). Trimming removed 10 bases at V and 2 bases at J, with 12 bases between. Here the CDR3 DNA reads TGTGCCACCCTGGGAGCGGGCAATCAGCCCCAGCATTTT. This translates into CATLGAGNQPQHF.

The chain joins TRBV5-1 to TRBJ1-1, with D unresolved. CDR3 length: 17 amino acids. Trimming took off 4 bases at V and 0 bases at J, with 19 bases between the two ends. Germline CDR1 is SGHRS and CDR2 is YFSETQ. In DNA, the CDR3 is TGCGCCAGCAGCCCCTTGTTGGGAGCTGATCTGAACACTGAAGCTTTCTTT. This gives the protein CASSPLLGADLNTEAFF.

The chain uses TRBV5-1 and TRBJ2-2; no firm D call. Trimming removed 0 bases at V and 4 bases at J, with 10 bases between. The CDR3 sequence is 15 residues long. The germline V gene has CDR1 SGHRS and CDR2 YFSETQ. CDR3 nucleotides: TGCGCCAGCAGCTTGGACGAGGTCGGCACCGGGGAGCTGTTTTTT. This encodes CASSLDEVGTGELFF.

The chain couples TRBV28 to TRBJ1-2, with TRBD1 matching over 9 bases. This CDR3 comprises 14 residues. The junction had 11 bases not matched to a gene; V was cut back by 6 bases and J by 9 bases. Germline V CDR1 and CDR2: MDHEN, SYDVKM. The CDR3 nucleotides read TGTGCCAGCAGAACAACAGGGGGCATTCATCGCTACACCTTC. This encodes CASRTTGGIHRYTF.

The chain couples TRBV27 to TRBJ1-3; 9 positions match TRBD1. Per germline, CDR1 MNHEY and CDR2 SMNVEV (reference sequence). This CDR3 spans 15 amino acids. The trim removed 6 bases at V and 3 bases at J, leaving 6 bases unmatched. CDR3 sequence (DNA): TGTGCCAGCAGGGGGGGACAGGGTCGTGGAAACACCATATATTTT. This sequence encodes CASRGGQGRGNTIYF.

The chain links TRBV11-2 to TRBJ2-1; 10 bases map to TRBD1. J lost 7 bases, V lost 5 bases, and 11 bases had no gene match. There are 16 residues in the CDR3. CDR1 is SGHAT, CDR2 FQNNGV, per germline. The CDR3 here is CASSLTLDRGLNEQFF. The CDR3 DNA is TGTGCCAGCAGCCTTACTCTCGACAGGGGGCTAAATGAGCAGTTCTTC.

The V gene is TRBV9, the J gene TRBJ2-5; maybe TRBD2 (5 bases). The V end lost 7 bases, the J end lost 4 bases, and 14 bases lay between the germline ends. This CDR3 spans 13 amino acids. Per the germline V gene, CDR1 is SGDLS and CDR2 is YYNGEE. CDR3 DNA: TGTGCCAGCTCAGGAGGAGGTGGAGAGACCCAGTACTTC. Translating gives CASSGGGGETQYF.

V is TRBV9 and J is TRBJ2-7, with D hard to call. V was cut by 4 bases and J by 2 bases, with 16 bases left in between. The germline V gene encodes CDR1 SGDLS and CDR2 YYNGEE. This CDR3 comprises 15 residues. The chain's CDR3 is CASSTLGTATYEQYF. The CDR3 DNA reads TGTGCCAGCAGCACCCTGGGAACAGCGACCTACGAGCAGTACTTC. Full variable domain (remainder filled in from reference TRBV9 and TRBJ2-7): DSGVTQTPKHLITATGQRVTLRCSPRSGDLSVYWYQQSLDQGLQFLIQYYNGEERAKGNILERFSAQQFPDLHSELNLSSLELGDSALYFCASSTLGTATYEQYFGPGTRLTVT.

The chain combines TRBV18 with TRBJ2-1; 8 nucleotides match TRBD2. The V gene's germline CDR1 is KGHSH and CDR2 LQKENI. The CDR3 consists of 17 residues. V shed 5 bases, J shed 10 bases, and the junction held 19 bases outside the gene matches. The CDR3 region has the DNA TGTGCCAGCTCATCGATCACTAGCGGAGTAGCCCCCAGGGAGCAGTTCTTC. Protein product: CASSSITSGVAPREQFF.

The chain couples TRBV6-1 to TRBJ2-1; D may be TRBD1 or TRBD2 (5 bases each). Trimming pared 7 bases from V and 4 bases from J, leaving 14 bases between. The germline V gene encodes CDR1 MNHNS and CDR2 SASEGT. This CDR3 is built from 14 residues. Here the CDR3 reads CASTPRGRYNEQFF. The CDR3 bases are TGTGCCAGCACCCCCCGGGGCAGATACAATGAGCAGTTCTTC.

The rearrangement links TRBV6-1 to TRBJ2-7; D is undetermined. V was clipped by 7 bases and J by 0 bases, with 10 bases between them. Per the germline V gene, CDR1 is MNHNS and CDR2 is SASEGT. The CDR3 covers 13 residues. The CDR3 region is CASTTDSSYEQYF. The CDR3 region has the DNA TGTGCCAGCACCACGGATAGCTCCTACGAGCAGTACTTC.

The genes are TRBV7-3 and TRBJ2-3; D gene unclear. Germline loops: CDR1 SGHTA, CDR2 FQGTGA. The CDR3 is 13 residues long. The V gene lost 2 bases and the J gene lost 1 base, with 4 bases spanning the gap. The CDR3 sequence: CASSLYGTDTQYF. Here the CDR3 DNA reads TGTGCCAGCAGCTTATACGGCACAGATACGCAGTATTTT.

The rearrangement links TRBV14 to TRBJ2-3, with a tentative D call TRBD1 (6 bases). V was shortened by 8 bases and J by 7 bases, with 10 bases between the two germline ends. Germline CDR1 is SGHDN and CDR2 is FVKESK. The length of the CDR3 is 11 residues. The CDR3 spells CASGQSNTQYF. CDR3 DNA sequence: TGTGCCAGCGGACAGAGTAATACGCAGTATTTT.

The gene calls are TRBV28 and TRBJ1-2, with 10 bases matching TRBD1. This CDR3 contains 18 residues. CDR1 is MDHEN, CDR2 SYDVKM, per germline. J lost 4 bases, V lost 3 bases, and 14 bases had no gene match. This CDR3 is CASSFHRQGAKGSYGYTF. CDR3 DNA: TGTGCCAGCAGTTTCCACCGACAGGGGGCGAAGGGGTCCTATGGCTACACCTTC.

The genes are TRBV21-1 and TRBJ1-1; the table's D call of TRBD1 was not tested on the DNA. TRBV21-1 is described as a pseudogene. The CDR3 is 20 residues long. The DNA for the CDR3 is TGTGCCAGCAGCAAAAGAGAGGGGACACGCGGAGTCAGTACCTCCACTGAAGCTTTCTTT. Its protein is CASSKREGTRGVSTSTEAFF.

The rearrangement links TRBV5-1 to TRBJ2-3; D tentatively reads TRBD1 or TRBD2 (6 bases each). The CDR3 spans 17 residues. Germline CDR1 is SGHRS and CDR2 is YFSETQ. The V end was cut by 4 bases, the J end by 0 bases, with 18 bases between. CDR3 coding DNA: TGCGCCAGCAGCCTCGATCCGGGGGCGTCTAGCACAGATACGCAGTATTTT. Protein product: CASSLDPGASSTDTQYF.

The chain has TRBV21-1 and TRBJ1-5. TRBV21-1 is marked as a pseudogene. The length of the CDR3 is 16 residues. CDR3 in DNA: TGTGCCAGCAGAACGGGATACCGAATAAGAAATCAGCCCCAGCATTTT. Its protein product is CASRTGYRIRNQPQHF.

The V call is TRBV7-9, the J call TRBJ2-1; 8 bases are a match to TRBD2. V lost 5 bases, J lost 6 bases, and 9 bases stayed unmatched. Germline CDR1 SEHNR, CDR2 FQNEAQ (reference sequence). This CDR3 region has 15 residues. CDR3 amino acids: CASSPGTSSLNEQFF. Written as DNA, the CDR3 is TGTGCCAGCAGCCCGGGGACTAGTTCCCTCAATGAGCAGTTCTTC.

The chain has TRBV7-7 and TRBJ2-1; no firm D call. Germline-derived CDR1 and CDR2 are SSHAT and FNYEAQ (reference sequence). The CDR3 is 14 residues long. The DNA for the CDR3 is TGTGCTCCTTTTAAGAGACACAACCTGGATGAGCAGTTCTTC. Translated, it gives CAPFKRHNLDEQFF.

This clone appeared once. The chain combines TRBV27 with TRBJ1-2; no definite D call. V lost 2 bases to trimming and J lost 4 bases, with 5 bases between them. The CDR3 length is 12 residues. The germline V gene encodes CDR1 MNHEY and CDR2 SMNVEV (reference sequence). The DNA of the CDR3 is TGTGCCAGCAGTTTAGACGGCTATGGCTACACCTTC. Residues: CASSLDGYGYTF.

The CDR3 bases are TGTGCCAGCAGCCCCGTGGGACTCAGGGCCACCGGGGAGCTGTTTTTT. Translating it yields CASSPVGLRATGELFF. The chain has TRBV28 and TRBJ2-2; tentatively, D is TRBD2 (6 bases). Deletions cut 6 bases from V and 4 bases from J, with 18 bases between. The CDR3 consists of 16 residues. Germline assignment: CDR1 MDHEN and CDR2 SYDVKM.

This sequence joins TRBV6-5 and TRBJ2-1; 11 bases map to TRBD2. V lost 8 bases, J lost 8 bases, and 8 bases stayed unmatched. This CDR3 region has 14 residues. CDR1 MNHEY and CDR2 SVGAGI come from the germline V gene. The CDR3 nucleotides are TGTGCCAGCCGAAATAGCGGGAGGGCGTATGAGCAGTTCTTC. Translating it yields CASRNSGRAYEQFF.

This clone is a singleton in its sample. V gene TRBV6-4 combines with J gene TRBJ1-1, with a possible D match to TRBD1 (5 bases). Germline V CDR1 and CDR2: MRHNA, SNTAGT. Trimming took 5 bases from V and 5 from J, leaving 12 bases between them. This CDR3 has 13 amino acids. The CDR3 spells CASSTVWGTEAFF. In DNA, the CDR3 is TGTGCCAGCAGTACGGTCTGGGGGACTGAAGCTTTCTTT.

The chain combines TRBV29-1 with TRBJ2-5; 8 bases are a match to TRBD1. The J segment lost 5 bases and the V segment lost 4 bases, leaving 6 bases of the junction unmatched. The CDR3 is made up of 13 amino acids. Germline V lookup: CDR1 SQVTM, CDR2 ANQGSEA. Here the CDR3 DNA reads TGCAGCGTTGCTCGAGGGACAGGCGAGACCCAGTACTTC. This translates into CSVARGTGETQYF.

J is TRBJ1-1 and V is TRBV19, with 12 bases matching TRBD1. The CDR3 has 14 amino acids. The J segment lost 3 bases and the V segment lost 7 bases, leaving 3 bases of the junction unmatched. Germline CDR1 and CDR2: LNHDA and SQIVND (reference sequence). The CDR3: CASNRDRGHTEAFF. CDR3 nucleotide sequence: TGTGCCAGTAACCGGGACAGGGGGCACACTGAAGCTTTCTTT. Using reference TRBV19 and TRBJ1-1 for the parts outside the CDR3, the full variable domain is DGGITQSPKYLFRKEGQNVTLSCEQNLNHDAMYWYRQDPGQGLRLIYYSQIVNDFQKGDIAEGYSVSREKKESFPLTVTSAQKNPTAFYLCASNRDRGHTEAFFGQGTRLTVV.

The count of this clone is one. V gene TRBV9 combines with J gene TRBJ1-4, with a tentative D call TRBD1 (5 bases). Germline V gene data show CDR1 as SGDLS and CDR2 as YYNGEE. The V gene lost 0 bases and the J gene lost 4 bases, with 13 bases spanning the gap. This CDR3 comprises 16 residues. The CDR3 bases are TGTGCCAGCAGCGTAGGGCAGGGAGGGGATAATGAAAAACTGTTTTTT. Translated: CASSVGQGGDNEKLFF.

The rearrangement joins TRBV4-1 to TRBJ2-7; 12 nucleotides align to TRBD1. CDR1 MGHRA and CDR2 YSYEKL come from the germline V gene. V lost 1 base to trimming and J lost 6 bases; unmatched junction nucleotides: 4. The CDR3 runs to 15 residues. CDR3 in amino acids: CASSQAGQGAGEQYF. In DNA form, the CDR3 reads TGCGCCAGCAGCCAAGCGGGACAGGGGGCCGGCGAGCAGTACTTC.

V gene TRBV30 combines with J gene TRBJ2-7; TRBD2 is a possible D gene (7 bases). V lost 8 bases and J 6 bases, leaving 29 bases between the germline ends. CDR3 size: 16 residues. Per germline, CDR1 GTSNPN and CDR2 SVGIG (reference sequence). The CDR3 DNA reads TGTGCCGGTACCCGCGGTGGGGGGGCCGTCATCGGCGAGCAGTACTTC. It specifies CAGTRGGGAVIGEQYF.